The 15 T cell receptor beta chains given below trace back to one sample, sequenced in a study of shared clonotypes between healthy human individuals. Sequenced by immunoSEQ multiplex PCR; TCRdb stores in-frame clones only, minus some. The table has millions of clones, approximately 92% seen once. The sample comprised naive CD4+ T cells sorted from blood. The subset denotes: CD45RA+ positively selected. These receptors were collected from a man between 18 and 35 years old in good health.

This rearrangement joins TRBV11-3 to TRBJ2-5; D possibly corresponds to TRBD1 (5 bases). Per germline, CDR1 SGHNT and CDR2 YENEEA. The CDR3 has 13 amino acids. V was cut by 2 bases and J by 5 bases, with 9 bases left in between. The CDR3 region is CASSLWGVETQYF. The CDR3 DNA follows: TGTGCCAGCAGCTTATGGGGCGTGGAGACCCAGTACTTC.

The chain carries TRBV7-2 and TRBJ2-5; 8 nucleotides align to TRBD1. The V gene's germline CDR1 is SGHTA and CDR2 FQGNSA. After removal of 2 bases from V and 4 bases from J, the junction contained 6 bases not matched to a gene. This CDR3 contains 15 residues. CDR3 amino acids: CASSLSGTGTETQYF. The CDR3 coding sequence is TGTGCCAGCAGCTTAAGTGGGACAGGTACAGAGACCCAGTACTTC.

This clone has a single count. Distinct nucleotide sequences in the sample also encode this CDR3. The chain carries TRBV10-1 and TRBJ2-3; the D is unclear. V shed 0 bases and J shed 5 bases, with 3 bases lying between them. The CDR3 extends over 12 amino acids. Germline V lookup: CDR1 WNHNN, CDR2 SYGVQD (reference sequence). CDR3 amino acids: CASSESGDTQYF. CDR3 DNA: TGCGCCAGCAGTGAGTCAGGAGATACGCAGTATTTT.

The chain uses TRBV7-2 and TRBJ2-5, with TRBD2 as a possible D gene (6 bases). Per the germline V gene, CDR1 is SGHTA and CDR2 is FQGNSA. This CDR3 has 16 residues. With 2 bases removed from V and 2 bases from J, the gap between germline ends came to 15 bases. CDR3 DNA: TGTGCCAGCAGCTTAACACGTAGCGGCACGCAAGAGACCCAGTACTTC. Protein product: CASSLTRSGTQETQYF.

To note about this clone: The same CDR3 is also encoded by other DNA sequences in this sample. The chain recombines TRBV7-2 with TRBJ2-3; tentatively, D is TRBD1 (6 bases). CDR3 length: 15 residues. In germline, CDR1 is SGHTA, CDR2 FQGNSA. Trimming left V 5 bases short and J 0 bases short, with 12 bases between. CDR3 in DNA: TGTGCCAGCAGCCTGACAGGCGCTAGCACAGATACGCAGTATTTT. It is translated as CASSLTGASTDTQYF.

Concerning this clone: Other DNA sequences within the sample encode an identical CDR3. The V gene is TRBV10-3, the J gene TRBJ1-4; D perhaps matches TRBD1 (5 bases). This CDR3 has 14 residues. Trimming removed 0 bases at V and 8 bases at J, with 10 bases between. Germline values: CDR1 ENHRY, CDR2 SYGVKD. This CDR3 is CAISESTGGEKLFF. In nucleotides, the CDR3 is TGTGCCATCAGTGAGTCGACGGGGGGAGAAAAACTGTTTTTT.

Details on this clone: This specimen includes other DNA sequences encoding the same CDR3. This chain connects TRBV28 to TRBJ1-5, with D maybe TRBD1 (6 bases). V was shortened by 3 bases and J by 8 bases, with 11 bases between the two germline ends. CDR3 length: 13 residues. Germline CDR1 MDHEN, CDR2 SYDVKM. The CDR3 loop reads CASSLTGGEPQHF. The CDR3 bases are TGTGCCAGCAGTTTGACAGGAGGGGAGCCCCAGCATTTT.

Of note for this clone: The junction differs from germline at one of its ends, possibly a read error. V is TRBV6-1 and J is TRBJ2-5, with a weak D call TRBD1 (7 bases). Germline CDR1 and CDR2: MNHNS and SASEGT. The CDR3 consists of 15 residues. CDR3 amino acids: CASNAGHRGQEAQYF. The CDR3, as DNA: TGTGCCAGCAATGCGGGACACAGGGGACAAGAGGCCCAGTACTTC.

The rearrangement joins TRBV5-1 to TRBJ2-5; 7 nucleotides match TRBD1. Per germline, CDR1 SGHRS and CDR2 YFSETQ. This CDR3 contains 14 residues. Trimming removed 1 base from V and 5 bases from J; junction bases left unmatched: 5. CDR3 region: CASSLTGVRETQYF. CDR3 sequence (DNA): TGCGCCAGCAGCTTGACAGGGGTTCGGGAGACCCAGTACTTC.

CDR3 in DNA: TGTGCCAGCAGCTTAGTCCAGGGCGGCGAGCAGTACTTC. Translating gives CASSLVQGGEQYF. V gene TRBV11-3 combines with J gene TRBJ2-7; D perhaps matches TRBD1 (5 bases). Trimming pared 1 base from V and 6 bases from J, leaving 10 bases between. Germline assignment: CDR1 SGHNT and CDR2 YENEEA. The length of the CDR3 is 13 residues.

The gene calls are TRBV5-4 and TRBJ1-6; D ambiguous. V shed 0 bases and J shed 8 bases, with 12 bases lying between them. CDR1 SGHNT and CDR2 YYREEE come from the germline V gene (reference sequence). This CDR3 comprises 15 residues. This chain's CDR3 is CASSLDVGNYSPLHF. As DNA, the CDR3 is TGTGCCAGCAGCTTGGACGTAGGAAACTATTCACCCCTCCACTTT.

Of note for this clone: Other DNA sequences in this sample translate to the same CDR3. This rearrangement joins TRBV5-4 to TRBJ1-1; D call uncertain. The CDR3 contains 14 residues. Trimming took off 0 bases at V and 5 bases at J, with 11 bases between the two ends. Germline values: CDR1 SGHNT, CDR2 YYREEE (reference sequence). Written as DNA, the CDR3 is TGTGCCAGCAGCTTGGGGGGAGGTTCGACTGAAGCTTTCTTT. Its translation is CASSLGGGSTEAFF.

The CDR3 nucleotides read TGTGCCAGCAGCTTGGGACTAGCGGGGGGGAGGCAGGATACGCAGTATTTT. Amino acids: CASSLGLAGGRQDTQYF. The genes are TRBV13 and TRBJ2-3, with 16 bases fitting TRBD2. CDR3 length: 17 residues. From germline, CDR1 is PRHDT and CDR2 FYEKMQ (reference sequence). V lost 3 bases to trimming and J lost 6 bases; unmatched junction nucleotides: 6.

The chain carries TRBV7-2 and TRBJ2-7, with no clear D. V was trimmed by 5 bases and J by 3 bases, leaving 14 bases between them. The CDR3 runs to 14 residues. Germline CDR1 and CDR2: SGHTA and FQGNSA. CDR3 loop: CASSPRPQSYEQYF. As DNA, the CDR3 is TGTGCCAGCAGCCCCCGGCCACAGAGCTACGAGCAGTACTTC.

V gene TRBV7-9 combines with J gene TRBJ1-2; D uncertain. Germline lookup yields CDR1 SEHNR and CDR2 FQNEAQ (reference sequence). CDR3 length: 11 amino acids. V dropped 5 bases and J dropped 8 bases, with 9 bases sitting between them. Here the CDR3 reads CASSPILGYTF. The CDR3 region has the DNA TGTGCCAGCAGCCCGATTTTGGGCTACACCTTC.